This T cell receptor beta chain was captured in a study of breast tumors, draining lymph nodes, adjacent tissues. MiXCR, applied by TCRdb to the multiplex PCR reads, yields one record per CDR3 protein. The sample records approximately 23,000 distinct CDR3 sequences, approximately 70% being singletons. V was clipped by 8 bases and J by 4 bases; unmatched bases: 7. CDR1 is SNHLY and CDR2 is FYNNEI in the germline V gene. The CDR3 has 14 amino acids. Source material: tumor-adjacent breast tissue. This clonotype was sampled from a female donor with breast cancer. Some clones in this sample may be carry-over from other donors' samples. This sequence joins TRBV2 and TRBJ1-1; 10 nucleotides match TRBD1. The CDR3 DNA sequence: TGTGCCAGCGGAGACAGGGGGCTGGTCACTGAAGCTTTCTTT. Translating gives CASGDRGLVTEAFF.